Listed below are T cell receptor beta chains from one sample, sequenced in a study. In TCRdb, the 5' RACE reads were re-called with MiXCR into one record per CDR3 protein. The table has about 42,000 distinct CDR3 sequences, around 28% seen once. The material sequenced was tumor-infiltrating memory CD4+ T cells sorted from the breast tumor. The origin of the receptors is a female donor with breast cancer. The CDR3 runs from the conserved cysteine through the conserved F or W. Fields, in order: CDR3 protein, CDR3 DNA, D gene, V gene, J gene, clone size. The D gene is left open where the match is weak. The listing skips clone size in some rows; elsewhere it reads once, few, many or a size class.

CDR3aa: CASSLGREGEQFF
CDR3nt: TGTGCCAGCAGTTTGGGGCGGGAAGGTGAGCAGTTCTTC
d_gene: NA
v_gene: TRBV12-3/TRBV12-4
j_gene: TRBJ2-1
abundance: many

CDR3aa: CASSLLPPNTEAFF
CDR3nt: TGTGCCAGCAGCTTACTACCACCGAACACTGAAGCTTTCTTT
d_gene: NA
v_gene: TRBV12-3/TRBV12-4
j_gene: TRBJ1-1
abundance: NA

CDR3aa: CASSLSTALTGELFF
CDR3nt: TGCGCCAGCAGCTTGTCGACGGCGCTCACCGGGGAGCTGTTTTTT
d_gene: NA
v_gene: TRBV5-1
j_gene: TRBJ2-2
abundance: few

CDR3aa: CSVPPSSGAYTGELFF
CDR3nt: TGCAGTGTTCCGCCCTCCTCAGGGGCCTACACCGGGGAGCTGTTTTTT
d_gene: NA
v_gene: TRBV20-1
j_gene: TRBJ2-2
abundance: NA

CDR3aa: CSARDALYEQYF
CDR3nt: TGCAGTGCTAGAGATGCCCTATACGAGCAGTACTTC
d_gene: NA
v_gene: TRBV20-1
j_gene: TRBJ2-7
abundance: NA

CDR3aa: CASSPPSAGSGETQYF
CDR3nt: TGTGCCAGCTCCCCTCCGAGCGCAGGGTCAGGAGAGACCCAGTACTTC
d_gene: NA
v_gene: TRBV18
j_gene: TRBJ2-5
abundance: NA

CDR3aa: CASSLSSTTGELFF
CDR3nt: TGCGCCAGCAGCCTTTCTTCGACCACCGGGGAGCTGTTTTTT
d_gene: NA
v_gene: TRBV5-1
j_gene: TRBJ2-2
abundance: NA

CDR3aa: CASRPGDNEQFF
CDR3nt: TGTGCCAGCAGGCCAGGAGACAATGAGCAGTTCTTC
d_gene: NA
v_gene: TRBV5-6
j_gene: TRBJ2-1
abundance: NA

CDR3aa: CASSPVGGRNEQFF
CDR3nt: TGTGCCAGCAGTCCAGTCGGAGGCCGCAATGAGCAGTTCTTC
d_gene: NA
v_gene: TRBV6-5
j_gene: TRBJ2-1
abundance: many

CDR3aa: CASSLRDRDPLHF
CDR3nt: TGTGCCAGCAGCCTCCGGGACAGGGACCCCCTCCACTTT
d_gene: TRBD1
v_gene: TRBV12-3/TRBV12-4
j_gene: TRBJ1-6
abundance: few

CDR3aa: CASSPGETGPVTF
CDR3nt: TGTGCCAGCAGCCCAGGGGAGACAGGGCCGGTCACCTTC
d_gene: TRBD1
v_gene: TRBV2
j_gene: TRBJ1-2
abundance: NA

CDR3aa: CAISEQGSEADTQYF
CDR3nt: TGTGCCATCAGTGAACAGGGGTCAGAGGCAGATACGCAGTATTTT
d_gene: TRBD1
v_gene: TRBV10-3
j_gene: TRBJ2-3
abundance: many

CDR3aa: CASSWQGPGKLFF
CDR3nt: TGTGCCAGCAGTTGGCAGGGACCTGGAAAACTGTTTTTT
d_gene: NA
v_gene: TRBV6-5
j_gene: TRBJ1-4
abundance: NA

CDR3aa: CSARGSTSGSSSYEQYF
CDR3nt: TGCAGTGCTAGAGGTTCTACTAGCGGTTCAAGCTCCTACGAGCAGTACTTC
d_gene: TRBD2
v_gene: TRBV20-1
j_gene: TRBJ2-7
abundance: many

CDR3aa: CSARDTSGSGLYEQYF
CDR3nt: TGCAGTGCTAGGGATACTAGCGGGAGTGGGCTCTACGAGCAGTACTTC
d_gene: TRBD2
v_gene: TRBV20-1
j_gene: TRBJ2-7
abundance: NA

CDR3aa: CASSLESSGGVNEQFF
CDR3nt: TGTGCCAGCAGCTTGGAGTCGTCAGGCGGGGTCAATGAGCAGTTCTTC
d_gene: NA
v_gene: TRBV5-5
j_gene: TRBJ2-1
abundance: NA

CDR3aa: CAWSKQGTGELFF
CDR3nt: TGTGCCTGGAGTAAACAGGGCACCGGGGAGCTGTTTTTT
d_gene: NA
v_gene: TRBV30
j_gene: TRBJ2-2
abundance: few

CDR3aa: CASTPYAGDYEQYF
CDR3nt: TGTGCCAGCACCCCATACGCGGGGGACTACGAGCAGTACTTC
d_gene: TRBD2
v_gene: TRBV6-5
j_gene: TRBJ2-7
abundance: NA

CDR3aa: CASSVMGGYSPLHF
CDR3nt: TGTGCCAGCAGTGTTATGGGGGGTTATTCACCCCTCCACTTT
d_gene: NA
v_gene: TRBV25-1
j_gene: TRBJ1-6
abundance: few

CDR3aa: CSASTASGANVLTF
CDR3nt: TGCAGTGCCTCCACAGCGTCTGGGGCCAACGTCCTGACTTTC
d_gene: NA
v_gene: TRBV20-1
j_gene: TRBJ2-6
abundance: few

CDR3aa: CASSFSGNNQPQHF
CDR3nt: TGTGCCAGCAGCTTTTCAGGGAACAATCAGCCCCAGCATTTT
d_gene: NA
v_gene: TRBV13
j_gene: TRBJ1-5
abundance: NA

CDR3aa: CASSPSGSSYNEQFF
CDR3nt: TGTGCCAGCAGCCCCAGCGGAAGCTCCTACAATGAGCAGTTCTTC
d_gene: NA
v_gene: TRBV7-2
j_gene: TRBJ2-1
abundance: NA

CDR3aa: CASSPPSAGKNYEQYF
CDR3nt: TGTGCCAGCTCACCCCCCTCGGCGGGAAAGAACTACGAGCAGTACTTC
d_gene: NA
v_gene: TRBV18
j_gene: TRBJ2-7
abundance: few

CDR3aa: CASSLDRRDGGLEAFF
CDR3nt: TGCGCCAGCAGCTTGGACCGTCGGGACGGGGGTTTGGAAGCTTTCTTT
d_gene: NA
v_gene: TRBV5-1
j_gene: TRBJ1-1
abundance: NA

CDR3aa: CASSQGGSTGELFF
CDR3nt: TGTGCCAGTAGTCAGGGGGGTTCAACCGGGGAGCTGTTTTTT
d_gene: NA
v_gene: TRBV19
j_gene: TRBJ2-2
abundance: NA

CDR3aa: CASTEGTLGLNSPLHF
CDR3nt: TGTGCCAGCACCGAAGGGACACTCGGACTTAATTCACCCCTCCACTTT
d_gene: NA
v_gene: TRBV12-3/TRBV12-4
j_gene: TRBJ1-6
abundance: few

CDR3aa: CASSWSVVSDTQYF
CDR3nt: TGTGCCAGCAGCTGGTCGGTCGTATCAGATACGCAGTATTTT
d_gene: NA
v_gene: TRBV7-9
j_gene: TRBJ2-3
abundance: medium-sized